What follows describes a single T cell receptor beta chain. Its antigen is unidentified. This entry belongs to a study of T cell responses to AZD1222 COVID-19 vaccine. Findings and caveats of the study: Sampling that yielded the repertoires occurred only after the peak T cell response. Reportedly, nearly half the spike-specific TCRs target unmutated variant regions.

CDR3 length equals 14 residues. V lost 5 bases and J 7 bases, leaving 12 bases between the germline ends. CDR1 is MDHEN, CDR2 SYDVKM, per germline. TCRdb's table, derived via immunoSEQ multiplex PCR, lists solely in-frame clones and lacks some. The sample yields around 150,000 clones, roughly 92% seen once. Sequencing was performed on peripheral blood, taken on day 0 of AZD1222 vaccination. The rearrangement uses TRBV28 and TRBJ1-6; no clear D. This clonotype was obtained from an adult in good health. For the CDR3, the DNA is TGTGCCAGCAGTCTAGGGTCGCGGAATTCACCCCTCCACTTT. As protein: CASSLGSRNSPLHF.